The 11 T cell receptor beta chains listed next were all sequenced from one sample in a study of T-cell reconstitution after alpha-beta-depleted transplantation in children. Construction of the TCRbeta library involved unique molecular identifiers. TCRdb used MiXCR to reprocess the PCR reads, holding one entry per CDR3 protein. The top ten clones hold roughly 3.9% of a sample with about 600,000 distinct CDR3 sequences, 10% to 13% of them seen once. The material was PBMCs from the stem cell graft donor, obtained from the stem cell graft. Receptors were obtained from a human donor who donated a stem cell graft to a child with acute myeloid leukemia.

V and J are TRBV7-2 and TRBJ2-1, with D maybe TRBD2 (5 bases). CDR1 is SGHTA and CDR2 is FQGNSA in the germline V gene. The ends were cut back, 2 bases at V and 8 bases at J, with 13 bases in the middle. There are 14 residues in the CDR3. Written as DNA, the CDR3 is TGTGCCAGCAGCTTAAGGGAGCCGACCCATGAGCAGTTCTTC. Protein sequence: CASSLREPTHEQFF.

The rearrangement links TRBV20-1 to TRBJ1-5; possible D gene TRBD1, 5 bases. V shed 3 bases and J shed 0 bases, with 12 bases lying between them. This CDR3 spans 15 amino acids. Germline V gene sequence: CDR1 DFQATT, CDR2 SNEGSKA (reference sequence). The CDR3 nucleotides are TGCAGTGCTAGCGGCCGACAGTATAGCAATCAGCCCCAGCATTTT. Translated, it gives CSASGRQYSNQPQHF.

This clonotype came up many times. This chain connects TRBV20-1 to TRBJ1-1; TRBD1 is a possible D gene (5 bases). Germline CDR1 is DFQATT and CDR2 is SNEGSKA (reference sequence). Trimming pared 5 bases from V and 7 bases from J, leaving 17 bases between. The CDR3 extends over 13 amino acids. The DNA for the CDR3 is TGCAGTGCTCGTGACAGATTTTATAGTGAAGCTTTCTTT. This codes for CSARDRFYSEAFF.

V is TRBV6-1 and J is TRBJ2-1; maybe TRBD2 (7 bases). Germline lookup yields CDR1 MNHNS and CDR2 SASEGT. V shed 6 bases and J shed 0 bases, with 12 bases lying between them. The CDR3 extends over 15 amino acids. CDR3 loop: CASRGGDNSYNEQFF. The CDR3, as DNA: TGTGCCAGCAGGGGAGGGGACAACTCCTACAATGAGCAGTTCTTC.

The J gene is TRBJ2-3, the V gene TRBV24-1; D may be TRBD2 (5 bases). The CDR3 sequence is 16 residues long. CDR1 KGHDR and CDR2 SFDVKD come from the germline V gene. The V end was cut by 11 bases, the J end by 4 bases, with 24 bases between. The chain's CDR3 is CASLARRSWFPDTQYF. CDR3 nucleotides: TGTGCCAGCCTAGCTCGCCGCTCCTGGTTTCCAGATACGCAGTATTTT.

The chain uses TRBV7-8 and TRBJ2-7, with 8 positions matching TRBD1. The V gene end was trimmed by 4 bases and the J gene end by 6 bases; junction bases not matched to a gene: 8. Looked up from germline, CDR1 is SGHVS and CDR2 is FQNEAQ. This CDR3 has 14 amino acids. The CDR3 bases are TGTGCCAGCAGCTACCGACAGGGGCTTGGCGAGCAGTACTTC. Its translation: CASSYRQGLGEQYF.

The J gene is TRBJ2-5, the V gene TRBV6-5, with 11 bases matching TRBD2. The V segment lost 2 bases and the J segment 5 bases; nucleotides outside the gene matches: 7. CDR1 is MNHEY, CDR2 SVGAGI, per germline. CDR3 length equals 16 residues. CDR3 bases: TGTGCCAGCAGTTACCGGCTAGCGGGAGGAGGGGAGACCCAGTACTTC. Its protein product is CASSYRLAGGGETQYF.

The rearrangement joins TRBV7-9 to TRBJ1-6; D might be TRBD1 (5 bases). The V gene lost 5 bases and the J gene lost 5 bases, with 10 bases spanning the gap. Germline CDR1 SEHNR, CDR2 FQNEAQ (reference sequence). The CDR3 spans 14 residues. This CDR3 reads CASSRDSDNSPLHF. In nucleotides, the CDR3 is TGTGCCAGCAGCCGCGACAGCGATAATTCACCCCTCCACTTT.

This clonotype has ten or more counts. J is TRBJ2-3 and V is TRBV11-2, with D maybe TRBD2 (6 bases). Trimming left V 2 bases short and J 0 bases short, with 18 bases between. The germline V gene has CDR1 SGHAT and CDR2 FQNNGV. The CDR3 is made up of 18 amino acids. The CDR3: CASSLNHRGRSSTDTQYF. CDR3 nucleotides: TGTGCCAGCAGCTTAAATCATCGGGGGAGGAGTAGCACAGATACGCAGTATTTT.

This clonotype appeared a few times. The chain couples TRBV29-1 to TRBJ1-2, with D hard to call. The V gene's germline CDR1 is SQVTM and CDR2 ANQGSEA. The V end lost 4 bases, the J end lost 8 bases, and 14 bases lay between the germline ends. CDR3 length: 12 residues. The CDR3 protein is CSVVWNEGGYTF. In DNA, the CDR3 is TGCAGCGTTGTGTGGAACGAGGGCGGCTACACCTTC.

In this sample, this clonotype turned up many times. The genes are TRBV6-5 and TRBJ2-1, with 8 bases lining up with TRBD2. The CDR3 contains 16 residues. The V gene end was trimmed by 4 bases and the J gene end by 0 bases; junction bases not matched to a gene: 5. CDR1 MNHEY and CDR2 SVGAGI come from the germline V gene. The CDR3 loop is CASSLMSGSSYNEQFF. The CDR3 DNA reads as TGTGCCAGCAGTTTGATGAGCGGGAGCTCCTACAATGAGCAGTTCTTC.